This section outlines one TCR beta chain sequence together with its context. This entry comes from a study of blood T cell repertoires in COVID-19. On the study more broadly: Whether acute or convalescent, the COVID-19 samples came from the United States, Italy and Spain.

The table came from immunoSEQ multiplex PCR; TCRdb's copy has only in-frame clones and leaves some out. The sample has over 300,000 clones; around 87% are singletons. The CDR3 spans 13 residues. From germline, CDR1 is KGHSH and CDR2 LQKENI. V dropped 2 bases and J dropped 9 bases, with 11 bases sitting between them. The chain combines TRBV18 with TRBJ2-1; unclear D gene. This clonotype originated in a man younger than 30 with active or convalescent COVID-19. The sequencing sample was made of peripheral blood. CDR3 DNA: TGTGCCAGCTCACCATTGACAATGGTTGAGCAGTTCTTC. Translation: CASSPLTMVEQFF.